This entry concerns a single T cell receptor beta chain. What it binds is not known. V was cut by 5 bases and J by 6 bases, with 16 bases left in between. Germline V gives CDR1 MDHEN, CDR2 SYDVKM. The CDR3 contains 14 residues. The entry originates in a study of long-term antiretroviral therapy in people with HIV. Broader study findings: No data were available on ART adherence, viral resistance or therapy changes. Pre-ART expanded clones dominated the repertoire at every time point. From the mid-2000s to the late 2010s, blood was obtained, possibly while participants received older ART regimens. The range of CDR3 lengths in HIV repertoires proved narrower than that found in controls.

Survey-level resolution applied to immunoSEQ assay v3.0. Sequencing was performed with immunoSEQ multiplex PCR; in TCRdb, only in-frame clones are kept and a portion is missing. This sample has tens of thousands of clones, with more than 80% found just once. The receptor comes from a woman aged 50 to 65 with HIV. The chain couples TRBV28 to TRBJ1-2; TRBD1 is a possible D gene (6 bases). The sequenced sample was unsorted PBMCs, obtained 3.1 years after starting antiretroviral therapy. DNA of the CDR3: TGTGCCAGCAGTACAACCGGGACATCTCATGGCTACACCTTC. Protein: CASSTTGTSHGYTF.